A selection of T cell receptor beta chains follows, all from one sample in a study of T cell changes during pregnancy in multiple sclerosis. Using immunoSEQ multiplex PCR, the repertoire was profiled, and TCRdb retains in-frame clones only, with some absent. The sample shows about 31,000 clones, roughly nine tenths of them seen only once. The sequenced sample was CD8+ T cells from peripheral blood mononuclear cells, obtained in the second trimester of pregnancy. These receptor sequences come from a female donor with multiple sclerosis, enrolled in a pregnancy study. The CDR3 runs from the conserved cysteine through the conserved F or W. Each record gives: D gene, J gene, V gene, clone size, CDR3 protein. D genes are given only for firm matches. A row's size may be missing; if present it is once, few, many or a size class.

.	TRBJ1-1	TRBV2	.	CASSEGWGPTEAFF
.	TRBJ1-5	TRBV5-1	.	CASSLTGNNQPQHF
.	TRBJ2-1	TRBV21-1	.	CAAWRLAGVPSYNEQFF
.	TRBJ2-5	TRBV19	.	CASSIWLGSSQETQYF
TRBD2	TRBJ2-3	TRBV7-9	.	CASSSKAGVGPDTQYF
.	TRBJ1-3	TRBV9	.	CASSVSGVPNTIYF
TRBD2	TRBJ2-2	TRBV9	.	CASSPLAGGPPGELFF
.	TRBJ2-2	TRBV11-3	.	CASSRRPGEGNTGELFF
TRBD2	TRBJ2-7	TRBV2	.	CASRNLAGVGYEQYF
.	TRBJ2-1	TRBV5-5	.	CASSLRGSYNEQFF
.	TRBJ2-2	TRBV5-1	.	CASSPDTGELFF
TRBD2	TRBJ2-2	TRBV4-1	once	CASSQSLAGGTGELFF
TRBD1	TRBJ1-2	TRBV27	.	CASSYRLQDRGPIESYGYTF
.	TRBJ2-7	TRBV7-9	.	CASSATDEQYF
TRBD1	TRBJ2-5	TRBV4-1	once	CASSQLTGGWETQYF
.	TRBJ2-1	TRBV4-1	.	CASSQDLAAGSYGEQFF
TRBD1	TRBJ1-1	TRBV9	medium-sized	CASSDETSWGQGAEAFF
TRBD1	TRBJ2-3	TRBV7-6	.	CASSLAGQGLFTDTQYF
TRBD2	TRBJ2-3	TRBV27	.	CASSLRRREYSTDTQYF
.	TRBJ2-1	TRBV5-6	few	CASSPGLSDYNEQFF
.	TRBJ2-6	TRBV29-1	.	CSVSNSGANVLTF
.	TRBJ2-7	TRBV13	.	CASSFGGLSYEQYF
.	TRBJ2-7	TRBV6-6	.	CASSYIRQVTSYEQYF
TRBD2	TRBJ2-1	TRBV6-1	.	CASSGLAGGNEQFF
TRBD2	TRBJ2-7	TRBV29-1	.	CSAGGTSGTMHEQYF
TRBD2	TRBJ2-3	TRBV10-2	.	CASSEGTSGSDTQYF
.	TRBJ2-7	TRBV10-1	.	CASSERRGKGYEQYF
.	TRBJ1-6	TRBV6-4	.	CASSDSTNSPLHF
.	TRBJ2-1	TRBV7-8	.	CASSSPSGSYNEQFF
TRBD2	TRBJ2-5	TRBV10-1	.	CASSTSGRRETQYF
.	TRBJ1-1	TRBV5-5	.	CASSFGGLTEAFF
.	TRBJ1-5	TRBV4-1	.	CASSQDAGNYQPQHF
TRBD2	TRBJ2-3	TRBV19	.	CATQKIAGALILTDTQYF
TRBD2	TRBJ2-2	TRBV7-9	.	CASSSLTSGPNTGELFF
TRBD1	TRBJ2-7	TRBV12-5	.	CASGPGQGSYEQYF
.	TRBJ1-1	TRBV19	.	CASSIIPGLGTEAFF
.	TRBJ1-1	TRBV15	.	CATSSTWEWSTEAFF
TRBD1	TRBJ1-1	TRBV19	.	CASAPSGTGVPEAFF
TRBD2	TRBJ2-7	TRBV30	.	CAWSGLASRWEQYF
TRBD1	TRBJ2-7	TRBV11-2	.	CASTPLSGTAHEQYF
TRBD2	TRBJ2-7	TRBV29-1	once	CSVELAGGWYEQYF
.	TRBJ1-1	TRBV11-2	.	CASSLVTGPTEAFF
.	TRBJ2-1	TRBV28	.	CASGRDEQFF
TRBD1	TRBJ1-2	TRBV29-1	.	CSVTGDRDYGYTF
.	TRBJ2-7	TRBV11-2	once	CASSLAPGVYEQYF
TRBD2	TRBJ2-5	TRBV5-1	.	CASSFLEAGEWRKETQYF
.	TRBJ2-7	TRBV4-2	.	CASSQESGSSYEQYF
.	TRBJ2-1	TRBV19	.	CASSIVSTVIIYPTYNEQFF
.	TRBJ2-2	TRBV29-1	.	CSVEMGNAGELFF
.	TRBJ1-1	TRBV6-5	.	CASNLQGTTEAFF
.	TRBJ2-7	TRBV13	.	CASSLAGVEEQYF
TRBD2	TRBJ2-1	TRBV30	.	CAWSARWTSGRDQNEQFF
.	TRBJ1-5	TRBV28	.	CASSFYHRGNQPQHF
.	TRBJ1-5	TRBV2	.	CASKSGSGIEPQHF
TRBD2	TRBJ2-1	TRBV2	.	CASSEAGLAGVGNEQFF
.	TRBJ2-6	TRBV19	.	CASSKGGSGANVLTF